This T cell receptor beta chain was retrieved from a study of spatial heterogeneity in lung cancer. For the study at large: Consistently, beta-chain sequences turned up in larger numbers than alpha-chain sequences did. Every unique TCR and UMI combination, on average, appeared more than ten times in raw reads.

Details on this clonotype: The antigen remains unidentified.

Broader study findings: Ubiquitous expanded tumor TCRs showed up in blood more at resection than follow-up.

Regarding time point: sample taken at primary tumor resection. Unsorted whole RNA samples from tumor, nontumor lung or frozen PBMC were sequenced. The approximately 69 donors had untreated early-stage non-small cell lung cancer. TCRdb re-called the 5' RACE reads through MiXCR, storing one row per CDR3 protein. Among about 82,000 distinct CDR3 sequences listed, around an eighth were seen once. The source of this sequence is a male donor with early-stage non-small cell lung cancer. The input for sequencing was PBMCs, taken at surgery.

In DNA, the CDR3 is TGTGCCAGTAGGCCCCAGGAGTACCAAGAGACCCAGTACTTC. The encoded protein is CASRPQEYQETQYF. This chain links TRBV19 with TRBJ2-5; no clear D. The CDR3 covers 14 residues. V lost 6 bases and J 0 bases, leaving 11 bases between the germline ends. In germline, CDR1 is LNHDA, CDR2 SQIVND (reference sequence).